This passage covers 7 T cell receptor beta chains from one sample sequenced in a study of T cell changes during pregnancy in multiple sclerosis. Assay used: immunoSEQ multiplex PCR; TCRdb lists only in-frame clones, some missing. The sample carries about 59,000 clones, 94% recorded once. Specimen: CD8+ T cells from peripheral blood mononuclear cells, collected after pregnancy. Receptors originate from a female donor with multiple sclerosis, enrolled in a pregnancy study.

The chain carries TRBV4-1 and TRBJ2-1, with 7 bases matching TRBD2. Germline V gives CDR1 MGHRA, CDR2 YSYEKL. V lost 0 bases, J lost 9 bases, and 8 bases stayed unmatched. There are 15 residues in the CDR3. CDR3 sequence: CASSQELREGGEQFF. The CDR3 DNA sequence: TGCGCCAGCAGCCAAGAATTAAGGGAGGGCGGTGAGCAGTTCTTC.

The CDR3 DNA follows: TGCAGTGCTCCATCCTACAATGAGCAGTTCTTC. Translation gives CSAPSYNEQFF. The V call is TRBV20-1, the J call TRBJ2-1, with D unresolved. The CDR3 runs to 11 residues. In germline, CDR1 is DFQATT, CDR2 SNEGSKA (reference sequence). Trimming pared 5 bases from V and 1 base from J, leaving 3 bases between.

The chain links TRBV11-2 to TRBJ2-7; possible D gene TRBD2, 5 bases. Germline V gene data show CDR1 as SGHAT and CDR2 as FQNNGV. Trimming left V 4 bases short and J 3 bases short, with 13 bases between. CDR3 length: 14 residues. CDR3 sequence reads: CASSSYSGNYEQYF. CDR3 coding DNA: TGTGCCAGCAGCTCTTACTCGGGAAACTACGAGCAGTACTTC.

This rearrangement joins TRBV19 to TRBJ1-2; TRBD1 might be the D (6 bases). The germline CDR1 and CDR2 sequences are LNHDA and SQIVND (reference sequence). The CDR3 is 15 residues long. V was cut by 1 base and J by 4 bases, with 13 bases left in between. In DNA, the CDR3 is TGTGCCAGTAGTATAGGTTCACAGGGCTCCTATGGCTACACCTTC. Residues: CASSIGSQGSYGYTF.

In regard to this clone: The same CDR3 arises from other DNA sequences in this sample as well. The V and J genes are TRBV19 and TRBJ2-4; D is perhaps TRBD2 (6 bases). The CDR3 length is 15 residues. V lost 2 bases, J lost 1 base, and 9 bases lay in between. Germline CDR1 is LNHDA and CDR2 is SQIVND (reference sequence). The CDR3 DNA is TGTGCCAGTAGTATAAGGGGAGGCGCCAAAAACATTCAGTACTTC. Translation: CASSIRGGAKNIQYF.

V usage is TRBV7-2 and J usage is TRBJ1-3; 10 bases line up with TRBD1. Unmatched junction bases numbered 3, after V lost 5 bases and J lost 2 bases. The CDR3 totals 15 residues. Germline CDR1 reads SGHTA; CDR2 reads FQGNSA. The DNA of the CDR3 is TGTGCCAGCAGCCCGGGACAGGGGCCTGGAAACACCATATATTTT. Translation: CASSPGQGPGNTIYF.

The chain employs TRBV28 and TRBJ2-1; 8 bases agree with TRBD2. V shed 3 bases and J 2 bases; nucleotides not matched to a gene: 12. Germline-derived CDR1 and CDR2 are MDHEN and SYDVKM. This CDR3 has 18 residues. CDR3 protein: CASSLLVRAGGAYNEQFF. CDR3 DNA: TGTGCCAGCAGTTTGTTGGTCCGGGCGGGAGGTGCCTACAATGAGCAGTTCTTC. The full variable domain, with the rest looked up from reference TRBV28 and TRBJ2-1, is DVKVTQSSRYLVKRTGEKVFLECVQDMDHENMFWYRQDPGLGLRLIYFSYDVKMKEKGDIPEGYSVSREKKERFSLILESASTNQTSMYLCASSLLVRAGGAYNEQFFGPGTRLTVL.